Below are 29 T cell receptor beta chains sequenced from a single sample in a study of CD8 T cells in Susac syndrome. Random hexamers primed reverse transcription of about 0.5 to 1 ug RNA. From the immunoSEQ multiplex PCR reads, TCRdb called clonotypes with MiXCR, one entry per CDR3 protein. The sample holds more than 150,000 distinct CDR3 sequences, approximately 95% seen once. What was sequenced was CD8+ T cells from PBMCs. These receptors all come from a human donor with Susac syndrome.

This clonotype was counted only a few times. At one boundary the junction diverges from the germline segment, which might be a read error. V and J are TRBV4-1 and TRBJ2-1; TRBD2 might be the D (6 bases). Germline CDR1 and CDR2: MGHRA and YSYEKL. The CDR3 spans 14 residues. CDR3 nucleotide sequence: TGTGCCAGCAGCCAGGGTAGCGGCTACAATGAGCAGTTCTTC. The encoded protein is CASSQGSGYNEQFF.

This clonotype occurred once. V gene TRBV7-2 combines with J gene TRBJ1-2; 7 positions agree with TRBD1. CDR1 is SGHTA, CDR2 FQGNSA, per germline. The ends lost 5 bases at V and 4 bases at J; junction bases unmatched: 7. This CDR3 has 14 residues. The CDR3 here is CASSLKQGPYGYTF. Written as DNA, the CDR3 is TGTGCCAGCAGCCTAAAACAGGGGCCCTATGGCTACACCTTC.

The chain carries TRBV13 and TRBJ2-7; possible D gene TRBD1, 6 bases. The V gene's germline CDR1 is PRHDT and CDR2 FYEKMQ (reference sequence). The CDR3 consists of 14 residues. Between the trimmed V and J ends, which lost 5 bases and 0 bases, there was a span of 11 bases. CDR3 amino acids: CASSRGQLSYEQYF. The CDR3 region has the DNA TGTGCCAGCAGCAGAGGACAGCTCTCCTACGAGCAGTACTTC.

The V gene is TRBV6-6, the J gene TRBJ2-7; D is undetermined. The germline CDR1 and CDR2 sequences are MNHNY and SVGAGI (reference sequence). CDR3 length: 13 amino acids. V was cut by 2 bases and J by 0 bases, with 5 bases left in between. CDR3 nucleotide sequence: TGTGCCAGCAGTTACGAGGACTCCTACGAGCAGTACTTC. Protein: CASSYEDSYEQYF.

V usage is TRBV18 and J usage is TRBJ1-5; TRBD1 might be the D (6 bases). V lost 0 bases and J 7 bases, leaving 10 bases between the germline ends. The CDR3 contains 14 residues. The germline CDR1 and CDR2 sequences are KGHSH and LQKENI. CDR3 DNA sequence: TGTGCCAGCTCACCACCGGGGGGCGAACAGCCCCAGCATTTT. This sequence encodes CASSPPGGEQPQHF.

This clonotype was detected only a few times. V and J are TRBV28 and TRBJ1-1; 8 bases align to TRBD1. The germline CDR1 and CDR2 sequences are MDHEN and SYDVKM. V was clipped by 5 bases and J by 0 bases; unmatched bases: 2. The length of the CDR3 is 14 residues. This CDR3 reads CASSPGQVNTEAFF. In nucleotides, the CDR3 is TGTGCCAGCAGTCCGGGACAGGTGAACACTGAAGCTTTCTTT.

The chain is built from TRBV5-1 and TRBJ2-1, with 15 nucleotides matching TRBD2. The J segment lost 7 bases and the V segment lost 4 bases, leaving 3 bases of the junction unmatched. Germline V lookup: CDR1 SGHRS, CDR2 YFSETQ. CDR3 length: 15 amino acids. The CDR3, as DNA: TGCGCCAGCAGCGGACTAGCGGGGGGGCCTAATGAGCAGTTCTTC. It encodes CASSGLAGGPNEQFF.

The rearrangement links TRBV15 to TRBJ2-1; unclear D gene. With 4 bases removed from V and 0 bases from J, the gap between germline ends came to 7 bases. The CDR3 has 14 amino acids. Germline V gene lookup returns CDR1 LNHNV and CDR2 YYDKDF (reference sequence). CDR3 in DNA: TGTGCCACCAGCACCGTCGGCTCCTACAATGAGCAGTTCTTC. It encodes CATSTVGSYNEQFF.

The chain links TRBV12-3 or TRBV12-4 to TRBJ2-2; D is possibly TRBD2 (6 bases). Trimming cost V 5 bases and J 2 bases, with 12 bases left between them. The CDR3 sequence is 15 residues long. The CDR3 DNA is TGTGCCAGCAGTCCCGCGGGACCCAACACCGGGGAGCTGTTTTTT. Amino acids: CASSPAGPNTGELFF.

The rearrangement uses TRBV11-2 and TRBJ2-2; D gene unclear. This CDR3 has 15 amino acids. The germline V and J ends were trimmed by 0 bases and 5 bases, with 10 bases remaining between them. Germline CDR1 reads SGHAT; CDR2 reads FQNNGV. The CDR3 sequence is CASSLEYSPTGELFF. The CDR3 nucleotides are TGTGCCAGCAGCTTAGAGTACTCTCCGACCGGGGAGCTGTTTTTT.

The chain recombines TRBV7-9 with TRBJ2-1; 9 bases match TRBD2. Germline assignment: CDR1 SEHNR and CDR2 FQNEAQ (reference sequence). The V gene end was trimmed by 4 bases and the J gene end by 5 bases; junction bases not matched to a gene: 3. This CDR3 is 14 amino acids long. In DNA, the CDR3 is TGTGCCAGCAGCTCTATAGCGGGGGACAATGAGCAGTTCTTC. Amino acid sequence: CASSSIAGDNEQFF.

Here the CDR3 reads CASSQALDYEQYF. CDR3 DNA sequence: TGCGCCAGCAGCCAAGCGTTGGACTACGAGCAGTACTTC. The chain is built from TRBV4-1 and TRBJ2-7; no firm D call. This CDR3 is 13 amino acids long. CDR1 and CDR2 (germline): MGHRA, YSYEKL. V shed 1 base and J shed 3 bases, with 7 bases lying between them.

This clonotype was counted between two and nine times. This chain uses TRBV5-6 with TRBJ2-7, with 8 bases lining up with TRBD1. The V and J ends lost 3 bases and 1 base, in that order; junction bases with no gene match: 3. Germline assignment: CDR1 SGHDT and CDR2 YYEEEE. CDR3 length: 14 amino acids. Here the CDR3 DNA reads TGTGCCAGCAGCTCCGGGACAGGATCCTACGAGCAGTACTTC. It translates to CASSSGTGSYEQYF.

The rearrangement links TRBV25-1 to TRBJ2-1; D might be TRBD2 (5 bases). Germline lookup yields CDR1 MGHDK and CDR2 SYGVNS. The CDR3 length is 17 residues. V shed 5 bases and J shed 2 bases, with 19 bases lying between them. The CDR3 DNA sequence: TGTGCCAGCAGTTCAAACCTGGGTCGGGGTGCCTACAATGAGCAGTTCTTC. Amino acid sequence: CASSSNLGRGAYNEQFF.

This sequence joins TRBV28 and TRBJ2-7; D uncertain. V gave up 8 bases and J gave up 7 bases, with 21 bases separating them. The CDR3 runs 14 residues. Germline assignment: CDR1 MDHEN and CDR2 SYDVKM. This CDR3 is CASDQDGGVEEQYF. CDR3 coding DNA: TGTGCCAGCGACCAGGATGGTGGAGTGGAAGAGCAGTACTTC.

The chain recombines TRBV7-9 with TRBJ1-2; D unclear. This CDR3 region has 11 residues. The germline V gene has CDR1 SEHNR and CDR2 FQNEAQ (reference sequence). The V end lost 8 bases, the J end lost 8 bases, and 12 bases lay between the germline ends. The CDR3 protein is CASFSRGGYTF. CDR3 nucleotides: TGTGCCAGCTTTAGCCGAGGAGGCTACACCTTC.

The gene calls are TRBV7-9 and TRBJ2-7; D might be TRBD1 or TRBD2, each matching 5 bases. Trimming took 5 bases from V and 4 from J, leaving 18 bases between them. Germline V gene data show CDR1 as SEHNR and CDR2 as FQNEAQ (reference sequence). This CDR3 spans 15 amino acids. CDR3 in amino acids: CASSQGAGSTYEQYF. The CDR3 nucleotides read TGTGCCAGCAGCCAAGGGGCAGGGAGTACGTACGAGCAGTACTTC.

The CDR3 DNA reads as TGTGCCAGCAGCTTAATGACTGCAGATACGCAGTATTTT. Its protein product is CASSLMTADTQYF. The J gene is TRBJ2-3, the V gene TRBV7-9; D not resolved. V lost 2 bases and J lost 4, with 7 bases in between. The CDR3 is made up of 13 amino acids. Per germline, CDR1 SEHNR and CDR2 FQNEAQ (reference sequence).

The genes are TRBV6-6 and TRBJ2-7; 7 bases line up with TRBD2. CDR3 length: 16 amino acids. CDR1 is MNHNY, CDR2 SVGAGI, per germline (reference sequence). The V and J ends lost 6 bases and 0 bases, in that order; junction bases with no gene match: 11. The CDR3 DNA follows: TGTGCCAGCAGCTTCGAGGTAGCGGGCCTCTCCTACGAGCAGTACTTC. This encodes CASSFEVAGLSYEQYF.

The rearrangement uses TRBV5-6 and TRBJ2-7; D may be TRBD1 (6 bases). The V end lost 7 bases, the J end lost 3 bases, and 17 bases lay between the germline ends. CDR1 and CDR2 (germline): SGHDT, YYEEEE. The CDR3 covers 14 residues. CDR3 nucleotide sequence: TGTGCCAGCGCTTTCCGACGGGACAACTACGAGCAGTACTTC. It specifies CASAFRRDNYEQYF.

The chain carries TRBV2 and TRBJ1-5, with D tentatively TRBD1 (5 bases). Germline V CDR1 and CDR2: SNHLY, FYNNEI. The length of the CDR3 is 12 residues. V lost 3 bases and J lost 10, with 10 bases in between. CDR3 nucleotide sequence: TGTGCCAGCAGTGAGGGACCGTTTCCCCAGCATTTT. Its protein is CASSEGPFPQHF.

The chain is built from TRBV29-1 and TRBJ2-1; D not resolved. The V gene's germline CDR1 is SQVTM and CDR2 ANQGSEA. V lost 2 bases to trimming and J lost 0 bases, with 11 bases between them. The CDR3 consists of 15 residues. CDR3 sequence (DNA): TGCAGCGTTGAACTGGCGACATCCTCCTACAATGAGCAGTTCTTC. Translation gives CSVELATSSYNEQFF.

V and J are TRBV20-1 and TRBJ2-5, with a weak D call TRBD2 (6 bases). The length of the CDR3 is 14 residues. Germline CDR1 reads DFQATT; CDR2 reads SNEGSKA (reference sequence). The germline V and J ends were trimmed by 4 bases and 7 bases, with 19 bases remaining between them. CDR3 protein: CSATPTGLPGTQYF. In DNA, the CDR3 is TGCAGTGCTACGCCCACGGGACTTCCAGGGACCCAGTACTTC.

The chain uses TRBV2 and TRBJ2-7; possible D gene TRBD2, 5 bases. CDR3 length equals 13 residues. V gave up 3 bases and J gave up 3 bases, with 9 bases separating them. Looked up from germline, CDR1 is SNHLY and CDR2 is FYNNEI. The CDR3 region is CASSDYGNYEQYF. CDR3 bases: TGTGCCAGCAGTGACTACGGGAACTACGAGCAGTACTTC.

This chain joins TRBV27 and TRBJ2-7; the D gene is possibly TRBD2 (6 bases). Per germline, CDR1 MNHEY and CDR2 SMNVEV (reference sequence). The CDR3 loop spans 14 amino acids. With 6 bases removed from V and 3 bases from J, the gap between germline ends came to 15 bases. CDR3 protein: CASRRGLGFYEQYF. In nucleotides, the CDR3 is TGTGCCAGCAGGAGGGGACTGGGATTCTACGAGCAGTACTTC.

V usage is TRBV20-1 and J usage is TRBJ2-1; D ambiguous. The V and J ends lost 1 base and 5 bases respectively, with 9 bases between them. CDR3 length: 13 amino acids. Germline CDR1 reads DFQATT; CDR2 reads SNEGSKA (reference sequence). In DNA, the CDR3 is TGCAGTGCTAGAGGAGGCCCTAACAATGAGCAGTTCTTC. This sequence encodes CSARGGPNNEQFF.

The V and J genes are TRBV28 and TRBJ1-5; 7 bases agree with TRBD1. This CDR3 contains 17 residues. J was trimmed by 6 bases and V by 8 bases; bases with no gene match: 19. The germline gives CDR1 MDHEN, CDR2 SYDVKM. This CDR3 is CASETPQGGGLGQPQHF. In nucleotides, the CDR3 is TGTGCCAGCGAAACCCCGCAGGGAGGGGGCTTGGGTCAGCCCCAGCATTTT.

This clonotype was observed a handful of times. This chain joins TRBV7-9 and TRBJ2-7; D not certain. The germline gives CDR1 SEHNR, CDR2 FQNEAQ (reference sequence). This CDR3 has 13 amino acids. Trimming took off 3 bases at V and 4 bases at J, with 10 bases between the two ends. CDR3 bases: TGTGCCAGCAGCTTGGGCGGCCCTTACGAGCAGTACTTC. Residues: CASSLGGPYEQYF.

The gene calls are TRBV6-5 and TRBJ1-2; D gene uncertain. Trimming removed 0 bases from V and 6 bases from J, with 11 bases in between. The CDR3 is 14 residues long. The germline V gene encodes CDR1 MNHEY and CDR2 SVGAGI. The CDR3 nucleotides read TGTGCCAGCAGTTACTCGGAGGGAGGGAATGGCTACACCTTC. It codes for CASSYSEGGNGYTF.